The source of this T cell receptor (beta chain) is a study of Graves' ophthalmopathy and Graves' hyperthyroidism. The overall study: Peripheral blood was gathered at first diagnosis, ahead of any treatment whatsoever. Findings of the study overall: The model predicted ophthalmopathy progression with 70.59% sensitivity and around 72% specificity. The majority of expanded thyroid clonotypes above 0.001 frequency also occurred in blood.

The CDR3 consists of 15 residues. CDR1 is SGDLS and CDR2 is YYNGEE in the germline V gene. Unmatched junction bases numbered 4, after V lost 2 bases and J lost 4 bases. This clonotype occurred many times. Its target is not known. TCR beta CDR3 amplification used RNA transcripts. The library came from an HTBI-primed first-round RT-PCR and a second-round multiplex PCR. One entry per CDR3 protein results from TCRdb running MiXCR on the multiplex PCR reads. The repertoire has 150,000 to 200,000 distinct CDR3 sequences, around two fifths of them found once; the top ten carry approximately 8.9%. The diagnostic workup employed clinical symptoms, serum thyroxine, TRAb, thyroid ultrasound and orbital computed tomography.

This TCR came from a man aged 30 to 45 with Graves' ophthalmopathy. The sample consisted of peripheral blood. This rearrangement joins TRBV9 to TRBJ1-2, with 11 bases that match TRBD1. CDR3 DNA sequence: TGTGCCAGCAGCGTCTCGGGACAGGGGGGCTATGGCTACACCTTC. This gives the protein CASSVSGQGGYGYTF. Combining the CDR3 with reference TRBV9 and TRBJ1-2 gives the whole variable domain DSGVTQTPKHLITATGQRVTLRCSPRSGDLSVYWYQQSLDQGLQFLIQYYNGEERAKGNILERFSAQQFPDLHSELNLSSLELGDSALYFCASSVSGQGGYGYTFGSGTRLTVV.